The 17 T cell receptor beta chains listed next were all sequenced from one sample in a study of shared clonotypes between healthy human individuals. Sequencing was performed with immunoSEQ multiplex PCR; in TCRdb, only in-frame clones are kept and a portion is missing. The table records more than 2,000,000 clones, more than 80% of them present only once. The sequenced sample consisted of naive CD4+ T cells sorted from blood. This sample's subset: CD45RA+ positively selected. Receptors originate from a man between 18 and 29 years old in good health.

The chain recombines TRBV9 with TRBJ2-7, with 9 bases lining up with TRBD1. V was clipped by 4 bases and J by 7 bases; unmatched bases: 12. CDR1 SGDLS and CDR2 YYNGEE come from the germline V gene. The CDR3 is 15 amino acids. Written as DNA, the CDR3 is TGTGCCAGCAGCCCCGGCGACAGGGGGAGTGGTGAGCAGTACTTC. Amino acid sequence: CASSPGDRGSGEQYF. The entire variable domain, with the rest obtained from reference TRBV9 and TRBJ2-7, is as follows: DSGVTQTPKHLITATGQRVTLRCSPRSGDLSVYWYQQSLDQGLQFLIQYYNGEERAKGNILERFSAQQFPDLHSELNLSSLELGDSALYFCASSPGDRGSGEQYFGPGTRLTVT.

This sequence joins TRBV18 and TRBJ1-1; D remains unclear. The CDR3 sequence is 16 residues long. The V and J ends lost 0 bases and 0 bases respectively, with 11 bases between them. Germline V gene lookup returns CDR1 KGHSH and CDR2 LQKENI. The CDR3 loop is CASSPPGAGMNTEAFF. In DNA form, the CDR3 reads TGTGCCAGCTCACCACCCGGAGCGGGCATGAACACTGAAGCTTTCTTT. Based on the CDR3 plus reference TRBV18 and TRBJ1-1, the full variable domain is NAGVMQNPRHLVRRRGQEARLRCSPMKGHSHVYWYRQLPEEGLKFMVYLQKENIIDESGMPKERFSAEFPKEGPSILRIQQVVRGDSAAYFCASSPPGAGMNTEAFFGQGTRLTVV.

J is TRBJ2-7 and V is TRBV5-4; 12 nucleotides match TRBD1. This CDR3 region has 16 residues. Germline loops: CDR1 SGHNT, CDR2 YYREEE (reference sequence). V lost 4 bases and J lost 7; bases outside the gene matches: 12. The CDR3 DNA reads TGTGCCAGCAGCCCCGTACCGGGACAGGGGGCGGGTGAGCAGTACTTC. Translated, it gives CASSPVPGQGAGEQYF.

The J gene is TRBJ2-2, the V gene TRBV29-1; D ambiguous. This CDR3 comprises 13 residues. From germline, CDR1 is SQVTM and CDR2 ANQGSEA. The V and J ends lost 4 bases and 0 bases respectively, with 6 bases between them. CDR3 in amino acids: CSVGPPNTGELFF. CDR3 coding DNA: TGCAGCGTTGGCCCCCCGAACACCGGGGAGCTGTTTTTT.

This chain links TRBV25-1 with TRBJ2-5, with 9 bases matching TRBD2. In germline, CDR1 is MGHDK, CDR2 SYGVNS. The junction had 8 bases not matched to a gene; V was cut back by 4 bases and J by 5 bases. This CDR3 has 15 residues. The CDR3 reads CASSVGSGGGETQYF. CDR3 in DNA: TGTGCCAGCAGTGTCGGTAGCGGGGGCGGGGAGACCCAGTACTTC. The full variable domain, in which reference TRBV25-1 and TRBJ2-5 provide the parts outside the CDR3, is EADIYQTPRYLVIGTGKKITLECSQTMGHDKMYWYQQDPGMELHLIHYSYGVNSTEKGDLSSESTVSRIRTEHFPLTLESARPSHTSQYLCASSVGSGGGETQYFGPGTRLLVL.

The V call is TRBV6-5, the J call TRBJ1-6; 9 bases agree with TRBD1. The V gene end was trimmed by 6 bases and the J gene end by 7 bases; junction bases not matched to a gene: 4. From germline, CDR1 is MNHEY and CDR2 SVGAGI. This CDR3 region has 14 residues. CDR3 DNA sequence: TGTGCCAGCAGACCGACAGGGGGGAATTCACCCCTCCACTTT. It is translated as CASRPTGGNSPLHF.

CDR3 amino acids: CASCSQGYNEQFF. Written as DNA, the CDR3 is TGTGCCAGCTGCTCTCAGGGGTACAATGAGCAGTTCTTC. The chain combines TRBV6-1 with TRBJ2-1; TRBD1 might be the D (6 bases). The CDR3 runs to 13 residues. Trimming took off 8 bases at V and 4 bases at J, with 12 bases between the two ends. The germline gives CDR1 MNHNS, CDR2 SASEGT.

This clone occurred once. The genes are TRBV5-8 and TRBJ1-6; TRBD1 aligns across 7 bases. Germline V lookup: CDR1 SGHTS, CDR2 YDEGEE. The V and J ends lost 0 bases and 7 bases, in that order; junction bases with no gene match: 10. This CDR3 comprises 17 residues. CDR3 DNA: TGTGCCAGCAGCTTGGTCGTTGGAGGGGGCGCGAATTCACCCCTCCACTTT. Its protein is CASSLVVGGGANSPLHF. The full variable domain, rest sourced from reference TRBV5-8 and TRBJ1-6, is EAGVTQSPTHLIKTRGQQATLRCSPISGHTSVYWYQQALGLGLQFLLWYDEGEERNRGNFPPRFSGRQFPNYSSELNVNALELEDSALYLCASSLVVGGGANSPLHFGNGTRLTVT.

This clone was picked up one time. The chain combines TRBV30 with TRBJ1-3; no firm D call. V was cut by 0 bases and J by 0 bases, with 9 bases left in between. CDR1 is GTSNPN and CDR2 is SVGIG in the germline V gene (reference sequence). This CDR3 spans 15 amino acids. The DNA of the CDR3 is TGTGCCTGGAGTGTTAGCTCTATCTCTGGAAACACCATATATTTT. Translating gives CAWSVSSISGNTIYF.

The chain employs TRBV18 and TRBJ2-5; 8 nucleotides line up with TRBD1. The CDR3 has 17 amino acids. Germline trimming cut 3 bases from V and 3 bases from J; bases unmatched to any gene: 12. The germline V gene has CDR1 KGHSH and CDR2 LQKENI. CDR3 sequence reads: CASSPAGQGSRKETQYF. CDR3 bases: TGTGCCAGCTCACCTGCTGGACAGGGATCAAGGAAAGAGACCCAGTACTTC. The complete variable domain, with remaining parts taken from reference TRBV18 and TRBJ2-5, reads NAGVMQNPRHLVRRRGQEARLRCSPMKGHSHVYWYRQLPEEGLKFMVYLQKENIIDESGMPKERFSAEFPKEGPSILRIQQVVRGDSAAYFCASSPAGQGSRKETQYFGPGTRLLVL.

This chain joins TRBV7-9 and TRBJ1-4, with D possibly matching TRBD1 (5 bases). Trimming took 4 bases from V and 4 from J, leaving 10 bases between them. The CDR3 runs 14 residues. Per germline, CDR1 SEHNR and CDR2 FQNEAQ (reference sequence). CDR3 sequence (DNA): TGTGCCAGCAGCTACAACCAGGGTAATGAAAAACTGTTTTTT. This codes for CASSYNQGNEKLFF.

V usage is TRBV7-2 and J usage is TRBJ2-1; D call uncertain. CDR3 length: 14 residues. The V gene's germline CDR1 is SGHTA and CDR2 FQGNSA. The V gene lost 3 bases and the J gene lost 7 bases, with 13 bases spanning the gap. CDR3 DNA sequence: TGTGCCAGCAGCTTTCGAACACTACCAAATGAGCAGTTCTTC. The encoded protein is CASSFRTLPNEQFF.

Regarding this clone: The sample has other DNA sequences that encode this CDR3 too. The chain combines TRBV9 with TRBJ2-6, with TRBD1 matching over 7 bases. Germline values: CDR1 SGDLS, CDR2 YYNGEE. This CDR3 has 16 amino acids. The V and J ends lost 0 bases and 1 base, in that order; junction bases with no gene match: 1. CDR3 residues: CASSVGQGSGANVLTF. The CDR3 DNA is TGTGCCAGCAGCGTAGGACAGGGTTCTGGGGCCAACGTCCTGACTTTC.

With regard to this clone: At the DNA level, this CDR3 is encoded by other sequences in the same sample as well. The V call is TRBV5-1, the J call TRBJ1-4, with 8 bases lining up with TRBD1. Germline CDR1 is SGHRS and CDR2 is YFSETQ. The CDR3 totals 15 residues. V lost 7 bases, J lost 8 bases, and 13 bases stayed unmatched. CDR3 in amino acids: CASSLGGQGNEKLFF. The CDR3, as DNA: TGCGCCAGCTCCCTGGGAGGACAGGGAAACGAAAAACTGTTTTTT.

The genes are TRBV5-1 and TRBJ1-3, with TRBD1 matching over 7 bases. The CDR3 has 14 amino acids. Germline CDR1 and CDR2: SGHRS and YFSETQ. V lost 3 bases, J lost 10 bases, and 10 bases stayed unmatched. CDR3 bases: TGCGCCAGCAGCTCGGGACAGACTACTGATACCATATATTTT. Amino acid sequence: CASSSGQTTDTIYF.

The J gene is TRBJ1-5, the V gene TRBV6-1; D is uncertain. Trimming cost V 3 bases and J 6 bases, with 3 bases left between them. This CDR3 has 11 amino acids. Germline-derived CDR1 and CDR2 are MNHNS and SASEGT. In DNA, the CDR3 is TGTGCCAGCAGTGATTTTCAGCCCCAGCATTTT. Translation gives CASSDFQPQHF.

The V gene is TRBV28, the J gene TRBJ1-2, with D perhaps matching TRBD1 (6 bases). The CDR3 is 13 amino acids. In germline, CDR1 is MDHEN, CDR2 SYDVKM. V was shortened by 10 bases and J by 4 bases, with 16 bases between the two germline ends. CDR3 sequence: CATQWGAIYGYTF. In DNA form, the CDR3 reads TGTGCCACCCAGTGGGGGGCGATCTATGGCTACACCTTC.